There are many counts of the clone carrying this TCR beta chain. As yet, its antigen is unknown. Template switching (which added a universal primer site) was used, and cDNA carried unique molecular identifiers. Each CDR3 protein is one row after TCRdb ran MiXCR on the 5' RACE reads. Of hundreds of thousands of distinct CDR3 sequences in the sample, around 6.1% were seen once. V gave up 0 bases and J gave up 3 bases, with 18 bases separating them. The CDR3 is made up of 18 amino acids. From germline, CDR1 is MGHRA and CDR2 YSYEKL. The data stem from a study of identical twins. Study-level findings and limits: Diverse VJ usage suggested most zero-insertion clonotypes were not invariant T cells. Without tracking the same donors, conclusions rested on cross-sectional statistical analysis. Cord blood beta clonotypes that were abundant carried fewer insertions, and memory repertoires showed no such trend.

Sequencing was done on a sample of naive T cells sorted from blood. The gene calls are TRBV4-1 and TRBJ1-5; D is uncertain. The sequence was obtained from a young man in good health. The CDR3 DNA sequence: TGCGCCAGCAGCCAAGATGCGTGGGAGGGAAAGGACAATCAGCCCCAGCATTTT. It codes for CASSQDAWEGKDNQPQHF.